These 23 T cell receptor beta chains were sequenced from one sample in a study of blood T cell repertoires in COVID-19. Profiling relied on immunoSEQ multiplex PCR, and the TCRdb table lists in-frame clones only, not all of them. The sample holds just over 75,000 clones, about 83% seen once. The source material was peripheral blood. The receptors here all came from a man in his fifties with acute or convalescent COVID-19.

This rearrangement joins TRBV11-2 to TRBJ2-1; the D gene is possibly TRBD1 (5 bases). The CDR3 consists of 16 residues. Trimming pared 2 bases from V and 1 base from J, leaving 12 bases between. The germline gives CDR1 SGHAT, CDR2 FQNNGV. CDR3 protein: CASSLLGAASYNEQFF. DNA for the CDR3: TGTGCCAGCAGCTTATTAGGGGCAGCATCCTACAATGAGCAGTTCTTC.

This chain connects TRBV3-1 (or the pseudogene TRBV3-2) to TRBJ1-5; D remains unclear. The CDR3 is made up of 13 amino acids. Trimming stripped 0 bases from V and 7 bases from J, with 7 bases between. Looked up from germline, CDR1 is LGHDT and CDR2 is YNNKEL (reference sequence). CDR3 protein: CASSQDFRQPQHF. The CDR3 nucleotides read TGTGCCAGCAGCCAAGATTTCAGGCAGCCCCAGCATTTT.

This sequence joins TRBV2 and TRBJ2-1; 8 nucleotides line up with TRBD2. Germline values: CDR1 SNHLY, CDR2 FYNNEI. The V and J ends lost 1 base and 6 bases, in that order; junction bases with no gene match: 11. The CDR3 has 17 amino acids. CDR3 sequence: CASSEGPGLAGFNEQFF. The CDR3 coding sequence is TGTGCCAGCAGTGAAGGTCCGGGTCTAGCGGGTTTCAATGAGCAGTTCTTC. The full variable domain, its missing parts supplied by reference TRBV2 and TRBJ2-1, is EPEVTQTPSHQVTQMGQEVILRCVPISNHLYFYWYRQILGQKVEFLVSFYNNEISEKSEIFDDQFSVERPDGSNFTLKIRSTKLEDSAMYFCASSEGPGLAGFNEQFFGPGTRLTVL.

This chain uses TRBV9 with TRBJ2-2, with 10 bases lining up with TRBD2. This CDR3 is 17 amino acids long. The V segment lost 2 bases and the J segment 1 base; nucleotides outside the gene matches: 5. Germline V lookup: CDR1 SGDLS, CDR2 YYNGEE. CDR3 nucleotides: TGTGCCAGCAGCGTGGCGGCTAGCGGGGGGAACACCGGGGAGCTGTTTTTT. Translated, it gives CASSVAASGGNTGELFF.

This clone was seen a few times. This chain joins TRBV21-1 and TRBJ1-5; TRBD1, as called in the table, went unchecked against the DNA. TRBV21-1 is flagged as a pseudogene. The CDR3 runs 16 residues. This chain's CDR3 is CASSKVARDRDQPQHF. DNA of the CDR3: TGTGCCAGCAGCAAAGTTGCAAGGGACAGGGACCAGCCCCAGCATTTT.

In this sample, this clone is medium-sized. The chain is built from TRBV6-6 and TRBJ1-2, with 10 bases aligning to TRBD1. V lost 6 bases and J lost 2; bases outside the gene matches: 9. This CDR3 comprises 16 residues. CDR1 and CDR2 from the germline V gene are MNHNY and SVGAGI (reference sequence). The CDR3 protein is CASSWLGQGENYGYTF. CDR3 sequence (DNA): TGTGCCAGCAGCTGGCTCGGACAGGGGGAAAACTATGGCTACACCTTC.

The rearrangement uses TRBV12-3 or TRBV12-4 and TRBJ1-3; D remains ambiguous. The CDR3 has 13 amino acids. V lost 3 bases and J lost 0, with 3 bases in between. This CDR3 is CASSFSSGNTIYF. The DNA of the CDR3 is TGTGCCAGCAGTTTCAGCTCTGGAAACACCATATATTTT.

As DNA, the CDR3 is TGCAGCGTTGAAGAACAGGATTTCTATGGCTACACCTTC. Protein product: CSVEEQDFYGYTF. The chain uses TRBV29-1 and TRBJ1-2; the D gene is possibly TRBD1 (5 bases). Trimming took off 0 bases at V and 4 bases at J, with 9 bases between the two ends. The CDR3 runs 13 residues. Per the germline V gene, CDR1 is SQVTM and CDR2 is ANQGSEA.

The chain links TRBV7-2 to TRBJ1-3; D not resolved. Per the germline V gene, CDR1 is SGHTA and CDR2 is FQGNSA. This CDR3 spans 12 amino acids. Trimming cost V 7 bases and J 4 bases, with 8 bases left between them. CDR3 in DNA: TGTGCCAGCACCCCTAGGGGAAACACCATATATTTT. Protein sequence: CASTPRGNTIYF.

The V gene is TRBV7-2, the J gene TRBJ1-1; 7 bases are shared with TRBD1. V lost 4 bases to trimming and J lost 12 bases; unmatched junction nucleotides: 14. Germline CDR1 SGHTA, CDR2 FQGNSA. The CDR3 runs 14 residues. The CDR3 nucleotides read TGTGCCAGCAGCTCTACATTTACAGGGGAAAGATCTTTCTTT. It translates to CASSSTFTGERSFF.

The genes are TRBV6-5 and TRBJ1-5; 8 bases are a match to TRBD1. CDR1 and CDR2 (germline): MNHEY, SVGAGI. The CDR3 runs 14 residues. The junction had 6 bases not matched to a gene; V was cut back by 7 bases and J by 4 bases. This chain's CDR3 is CASNTGTGNQPQHF. For the CDR3, the DNA is TGTGCCAGCAATACCGGGACAGGAAATCAGCCCCAGCATTTT.

The rearrangement links TRBV28 to TRBJ1-3; no clear D gene. This CDR3 has 14 residues. Germline values: CDR1 MDHEN, CDR2 SYDVKM. V gave up 1 base and J gave up 4 bases, with 8 bases separating them. CDR3 sequence reads: CASSLSYSGNTIYF. The CDR3 DNA reads as TGTGCCAGCAGTTTATCTTACAGCGGAAACACCATATATTTT.

The chain joins TRBV19 to TRBJ2-1; 9 nucleotides agree with TRBD2. Per germline, CDR1 LNHDA and CDR2 SQIVND (reference sequence). This CDR3 spans 17 amino acids. V was pared by 9 bases and J by 0 bases, with 12 bases of the junction left unmatched. CDR3 in amino acids: CASTGLAGFYSYNEQFF. CDR3 bases: TGTGCCAGCACGGGGCTAGCGGGGTTCTACTCCTACAATGAGCAGTTCTTC.

The chain recombines TRBV19 with TRBJ2-1; maybe TRBD2 (5 bases). Trimming pared 6 bases from V and 0 bases from J, leaving 15 bases between. This CDR3 contains 16 residues. From germline, CDR1 is LNHDA and CDR2 SQIVND (reference sequence). For the CDR3, the DNA is TGTGCCAGTAGAAACATACTCACTAGCTCCTACAATGAGCAGTTCTTC. The encoded protein is CASRNILTSSYNEQFF.

The genes are TRBV30 and TRBJ2-4, with D possibly being TRBD1 (6 bases). V lost 3 bases and J lost 3, with 12 bases in between. The CDR3 is 14 residues long. Germline V gene data show CDR1 as GTSNPN and CDR2 as SVGIG (reference sequence). CDR3 region: CAWSKGQGKNIQYF. The CDR3 DNA is TGTGCCTGGAGCAAGGGACAAGGCAAAAACATTCAGTACTTC.

In DNA form, the CDR3 reads TGTGCCAGCAGCCGCTCCAGGGGGCAGGGGGAGACCCAGTACTTC. It yields the protein CASSRSRGQGETQYF. The chain is built from TRBV6-2 or TRBV6-3 and TRBJ2-5; 8 nucleotides match TRBD1. Germline CDR1 and CDR2: MNHEY and SVGEGT. This CDR3 has 15 amino acids. Trimming at V came to 6 bases and at J to 5 bases, leaving 11 bases not matched to a gene.

The chain has TRBV6-5 and TRBJ1-2; D gene uncertain. The V end was cut by 2 bases, the J end by 2 bases, with 6 bases between. This CDR3 region has 13 residues. Per germline, CDR1 MNHEY and CDR2 SVGAGI. Here the CDR3 DNA reads TGTGCCAGCAGTTACAAAATAAACTATGGCTACACCTTC. This translates into CASSYKINYGYTF.

The chain recombines TRBV7-9 with TRBJ1-5; perhaps TRBD1 as D (6 bases). V lost 5 bases and J 0 bases, leaving 17 bases between the germline ends. The CDR3 has 17 amino acids. Germline V gene data show CDR1 as SEHNR and CDR2 as FQNEAQ (reference sequence). The CDR3, as DNA: TGTGCCAGCAGCGCACCAACTTCAGGGGATAGCAATCAGCCCCAGCATTTT. Translation gives CASSAPTSGDSNQPQHF.

V usage is TRBV27 and J usage is TRBJ2-7, with D perhaps TRBD2 (6 bases). Deletions cut 2 bases from V and 3 bases from J, with 14 bases between. The CDR3 spans 15 residues. Per the germline V gene, CDR1 is MNHEY and CDR2 is SMNVEV (reference sequence). CDR3 DNA sequence: TGTGCCAGCAGTTTAGGAAGCGGGCTACTCTACGAGCAGTACTTC. Encoded protein: CASSLGSGLLYEQYF.

This clone came up a few times. CDR3 sequence: CASTTRPNYGYTF. The CDR3 DNA reads as TGTGCCAGCACCACGCGCCCTAACTATGGCTACACCTTC. The chain recombines TRBV6-5 with TRBJ1-2; no clear D gene. The length of the CDR3 is 13 residues. V was clipped by 7 bases and J by 0 bases, with 9 bases between them. Germline-derived CDR1 and CDR2 are MNHEY and SVGAGI.

The chain joins TRBV7-8 to TRBJ1-6; 9 nucleotides agree with TRBD1. Trimming cost V 6 bases and J 10 bases; bases outside gene matches: 10. This CDR3 contains 15 residues. CDR1 SGHVS and CDR2 FQNEAQ come from the germline V gene. CDR3 amino acids: CASSLQGQGRSPLHF. The CDR3 DNA reads as TGTGCCAGCAGTCTACAGGGACAGGGAAGATCACCCCTCCACTTT.

The chain combines TRBV28 with TRBJ1-2, with 12 bases that match TRBD1. Germline CDR1 is MDHEN and CDR2 is SYDVKM. Trimming cost V 11 bases and J 4 bases; bases outside gene matches: 5. The CDR3 runs 13 residues. The DNA of the CDR3 is TGTGCCGGGGGGACAGGGGGCAGCTATGGCTACACCTTC. Residues: CAGGTGGSYGYTF.

This clone was seen once. The gene calls are TRBV6-1 and TRBJ1-6; 8 nucleotides align to TRBD1. The CDR3 loop spans 15 amino acids. CDR1 and CDR2 (germline): MNHNS, SASEGT. V shed 3 bases, J shed 6 bases, and the junction held 4 bases outside the gene matches. Here the CDR3 reads CASSELDRANSPLHF. The CDR3 DNA reads TGTGCCAGCAGTGAGCTGGACAGGGCTAATTCACCCCTCCACTTT.